This is a list of T cell receptor beta chains from one sample in a study of spatial heterogeneity in lung cancer. TCRdb processed the 5' RACE reads anew with MiXCR; each CDR3 protein has one entry. The data contain about 380 distinct CDR3 sequences, roughly 14% of them singletons. The source was lung tumor tissue, collected at surgery. The receptors here all came from a male donor with early-stage non-small cell lung cancer. Each CDR3 is given with its conserved first and last residue. A D gene is named only where the DNA matches it firmly. Size values are once, few and many counts, or a class for expanded clones, and some rows have none.

V	size	D	J	DNA	CDR3
TRBV20-1	once	TRBD2	TRBJ2-3	TGCAGTGCTGCTGTTAGCGGGTCGAGCACAGATACGCAGTATTTT	CSAAVSGSSTDTQYF
TRBV27	few	TRBD1	TRBJ1-6	TGTGCCAGCAGTTTATCGTCGACAGGGGGCGGCCCCCTCCACTTT	CASSLSSTGGGPLHF
TRBV12-3/TRBV12-4	large	TRBD1	TRBJ1-4	TGTGCCAGCAGTGGGGGACAGGGCCATAGAAAACTGTTTTTT	CASSGGQGHRKLFF
TRBV5-1	NA	NA	TRBJ2-3	TGCGCCAGCAGCTTGGCTGGGGCGGGCACAGATACGCAGTATTTT	CASSLAGAGTDTQYF
TRBV6-1	NA	TRBD2	TRBJ2-3	TGTGCCAGCAACCCGAGCGGGAGTACAGATACGCAGTATTTT	CASNPSGSTDTQYF
TRBV20-1	large	NA	TRBJ2-2	TGCAGTGCTAGAGTACCGGGGCACTTGAACACCGGGGAGCTGTTTTTT	CSARVPGHLNTGELFF
TRBV28	few	NA	TRBJ1-6	TGTGCCAGCAGTCCAGGGGACTTGTTTAATTCACCCCTCCACTTT	CASSPGDLFNSPLHF
TRBV5-1	large	NA	TRBJ1-4	TGCGCCAGCACCTGGGGGCGTCAGGGGGAAAAACTGTTTTTT	CASTWGRQGEKLFF
TRBV5-1	NA	TRBD2	TRBJ2-1	TGCGCCAGCAGCTCTAGCGGGGGGGCAAGGCAGTTCTTC	CASSSSGGARQFF
TRBV4-2	NA	NA	TRBJ2-1	TGTGCCAGCAGCCAGGACGGGACGGAAAACAATGAGCAGTTCTTC	CASSQDGTENNEQFF
TRBV4-1	NA	TRBD1	TRBJ2-7	TGCGCCAGCAGCCGGACAGGGAGCGACGAGCAGTACTTC	CASSRTGSDEQYF
TRBV10-3	few	NA	TRBJ2-3	TGTGCCATCAGGTCGGGTTCAGATACGCAGTATTTT	CAIRSGSDTQYF
TRBV7-6	few	NA	TRBJ2-1	TGTGCCAGCAGCTTAGCGATCGGGGGTGCGTCCTACAATGAGCAGTTCTTC	CASSLAIGGASYNEQFF
TRBV20-1	NA	NA	TRBJ2-1	TGCAGTGTCACACAGGGTAATGAGCAGTTCTTC	CSVTQGNEQFF
TRBV28	few	NA	TRBJ2-4	TGTGCCAGCAGCCCCTCCCGGGATCGAAACATTCAGTACTTC	CASSPSRDRNIQYF
TRBV6-5	few	TRBD2	TRBJ2-5	TGTGCCAGCAGTTTGAACACCGGGACTAGAGAGACCCAGTACTTC	CASSLNTGTRETQYF
TRBV6-5	large	TRBD1	TRBJ1-6	TGTGCCAGCAGCGATGTACCCGGGACAGGGGTTGTTAGTTCACCCCTCCACTTT	CASSDVPGTGVVSSPLHF
TRBV28	few	NA	TRBJ2-7	TGTGCCAGCAGCCCGGACAGATACGAGCAGTACTTC	CASSPDRYEQYF
TRBV27	NA	NA	TRBJ1-1	TGTGCCAGCAGTACCCCTGGGGTGTTGAACACTGAAGCTTTCTTT	CASSTPGVLNTEAFF
TRBV12-3/TRBV12-4	NA	TRBD1	TRBJ1-1	TGTGCCAGCAGCGCGAGGACAGGGGGAAACCCTGAAGCTTTCTTT	CASSARTGGNPEAFF
TRBV7-2	few	NA	TRBJ1-4	TGTGCCAGCAGCCCCCAGGGCCAGGGGCAGGTTGGAAAACTGTTTTTT	CASSPQGQGQVGKLFF
TRBV5-1	NA	NA	TRBJ2-3	TGCGCCAGCAGCGAACTCGGGAGCCAGGCCACAGATACGCAGTATTTT	CASSELGSQATDTQYF
TRBV2	hyperexpanded	NA	TRBJ2-1	TGTGCCAGCACCCGGGGCGGGTCCTACAATGAGCAGTTCTTC	CASTRGGSYNEQFF
TRBV7-9	NA	NA	TRBJ2-5	TGTGCCAGCAGCTTAATGGAGACCCAGTACTTC	CASSLMETQYF
TRBV20-1	few	NA	TRBJ1-6	TGCAGTGCTAGTAAGCCGGGGTCACCCCTCCACTTT	CSASKPGSPLHF
TRBV30	large	NA	TRBJ2-5	TGTGCCTGGAGTGTCCGAGGAGCGGGCGAGACCCAGTACTTC	CAWSVRGAGETQYF